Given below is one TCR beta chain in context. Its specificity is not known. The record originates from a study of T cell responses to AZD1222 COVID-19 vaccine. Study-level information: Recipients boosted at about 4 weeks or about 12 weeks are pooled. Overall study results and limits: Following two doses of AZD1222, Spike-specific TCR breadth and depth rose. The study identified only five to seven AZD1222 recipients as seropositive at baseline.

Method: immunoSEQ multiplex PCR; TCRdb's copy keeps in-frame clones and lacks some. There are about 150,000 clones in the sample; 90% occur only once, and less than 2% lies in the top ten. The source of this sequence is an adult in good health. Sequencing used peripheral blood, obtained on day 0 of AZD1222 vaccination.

The DNA for the CDR3 is TGTGCCAGTAGTTTTAGAGTGTCAGCGGTGAGCAATCAGCCCCAGCATTTT. It translates to CASSFRVSAVSNQPQHF. The chain combines TRBV19 with TRBJ1-5; D not certain. The CDR3 has 17 residues. CDR1 LNHDA and CDR2 SQIVND come from the germline V gene (reference sequence). V gave up 5 bases and J gave up 1 base, with 18 bases separating them.